The rows below give T cell receptor beta chains drawn from one sample of a study of CD8+ T cells in alopecia areata. Assay: immunoSEQ multiplex PCR; the TCRdb copy retains only in-frame clones and omits some. The repertoire has tens of thousands of clones, roughly two thirds of them found once; the top ten carry about a fifth. The sequences come from CD8+ T cells sorted from blood, collected at week 4, from a patient treated with tofacitinib. All receptors derive from a human donor with alopecia areata. Both conserved end residues are part of each CDR3. The D gene is left open where the match is weak. Size tells how often a clone was seen (once, few, many) or the class of an expanded clone, and some rows leave it out.

v_gene: TRBV30
j_gene: TRBJ2-1
d_gene: -
abundance: -
len: 14
CDR3aa: CAWTDSQPYNEQFF
CDR3nt: TGTGCCTGGACGGACAGCCAGCCCTACAATGAGCAGTTCTTC

v_gene: TRBV23-1
j_gene: TRBJ1-1
d_gene: -
abundance: many
len: 17
CDR3aa: CARLTSRDGERNTEAFF
CDR3nt: TGCGCCAGACTGACTTCCCGGGACGGAGAAAGGAACACTGAAGCTTTCTTT

v_gene: TRBV15
j_gene: TRBJ2-7
d_gene: -
abundance: once
len: 18
CDR3aa: CATSRDLEAEWWYYEQYF
CDR3nt: TGTGCCACCAGCAGAGATCTAGAGGCAGAGTGGTGGTACTACGAGCAGTACTTC

v_gene: TRBV27
j_gene: TRBJ2-7
d_gene: -
abundance: -
len: 13
CDR3aa: CASSVGSRYEQYF
CDR3nt: TGTGCCAGCAGTGTGGGTTCGAGATACGAGCAGTACTTC

v_gene: TRBV30
j_gene: TRBJ2-2
d_gene: -
abundance: -
len: 12
CDR3aa: CAWSPHPGELFF
CDR3nt: TGTGCCTGGAGTCCCCATCCCGGGGAGCTGTTTTTT

v_gene: TRBV27
j_gene: TRBJ2-7
d_gene: -
abundance: -
len: 15
CDR3aa: CASSLGSDSAYEQYF
CDR3nt: TGTGCCAGCAGTTTAGGGTCTGATTCTGCCTACGAGCAGTACTTC

v_gene: TRBV7-2
j_gene: TRBJ2-1
d_gene: -
abundance: -
len: 12
CDR3aa: CASSLGANEQFF
CDR3nt: TGTGCCAGCAGCTTAGGCGCTAATGAGCAGTTCTTC

v_gene: TRBV27
j_gene: TRBJ1-2
d_gene: -
abundance: -
len: 14
CDR3aa: CASSGGGHHYGYTF
CDR3nt: TGTGCCAGCAGTGGCGGGGGGCACCACTATGGCTACACCTTC

v_gene: TRBV7-2
j_gene: TRBJ2-3
d_gene: TRBD1
abundance: few
len: 16
CDR3aa: CASSLGDRGSTDTQYF
CDR3nt: TGTGCCAGCAGCTTAGGGGACAGGGGTAGCACAGATACGCAGTATTTT

v_gene: TRBV29-1
j_gene: TRBJ2-7
d_gene: TRBD1
abundance: few
len: 15
CDR3aa: CSVEILDRVGYEQYF
CDR3nt: TGCAGCGTTGAAATCCTCGACAGGGTTGGTTACGAGCAGTACTTC